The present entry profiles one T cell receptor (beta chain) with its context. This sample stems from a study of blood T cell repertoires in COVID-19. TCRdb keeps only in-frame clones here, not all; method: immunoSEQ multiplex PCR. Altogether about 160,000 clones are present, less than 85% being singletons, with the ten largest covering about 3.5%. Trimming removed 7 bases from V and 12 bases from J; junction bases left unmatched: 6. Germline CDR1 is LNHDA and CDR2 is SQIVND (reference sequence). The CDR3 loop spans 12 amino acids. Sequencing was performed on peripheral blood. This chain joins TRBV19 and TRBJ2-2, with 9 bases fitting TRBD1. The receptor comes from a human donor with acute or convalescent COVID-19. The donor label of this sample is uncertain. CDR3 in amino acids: CASTPGTGKLFF. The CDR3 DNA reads TGTGCCAGTACCCCCGGGACAGGGAAGCTGTTTTTT.